The 14 T cell receptor beta chains below come from one sample, sequenced in a study of beta chain features in type 1 diabetes. Their specific antigens are unknown. Of the isolated RNA, all was reverse transcribed, and so the sequenced material was expressed TCRB transcripts. Libraries were prepared by immunoSEQ multiplex PCR; TCRdb keeps only in-frame clonotypes and omits some of them. The data hold hundreds of thousands of clones, with 9.5% to 13% observed a single time. General observations from the study: Significant though moderate, a shortening of TCRB CDR3s appeared in all four CD4+ subsets of Type 1 diabetes patients.

The sequencing sample was made of naive CD4+ T cells from blood. These receptors all stem from a man aged 30 to 45 with type 1 diabetes.

The chain employs TRBV18 and TRBJ1-4; 9 nucleotides agree with TRBD1. There are 15 residues in the CDR3. Germline loops: CDR1 KGHSH, CDR2 LQKENI. Trimming took 6 bases from V and 2 from J; bases not matched to a gene: 4. Written as DNA, the CDR3 is TGTGCCAGCTCGGGACAGGGTGAGACTAATGAAAAACTGTTTTTT. This translates into CASSGQGETNEKLFF.

There are a few counts of this clone. V gene TRBV7-2 combines with J gene TRBJ2-7, with 10 bases lining up with TRBD1. There are 15 residues in the CDR3. Germline V gene lookup returns CDR1 SGHTA and CDR2 FQGNSA. Trimming at V came to 5 bases and at J to 6 bases, leaving 10 bases not matched to a gene. CDR3 residues: CASSASGTGVFEQYF. The DNA of the CDR3 is TGTGCCAGCAGCGCATCCGGGACAGGGGTGTTCGAGCAGTACTTC.

V usage is TRBV9 and J usage is TRBJ2-3, with TRBD2 matching 8 bases. The CDR3 loop spans 17 amino acids. V shed 0 bases and J 0 bases; nucleotides not matched to a gene: 6. The germline V gene has CDR1 SGDLS and CDR2 YYNGEE. CDR3 protein: CASSVAAGGHSTDTQYF. For the CDR3, the DNA is TGTGCCAGCAGCGTAGCGGCGGGGGGCCATAGCACAGATACGCAGTATTTT. Looking up the rest from reference TRBV9 and TRBJ2-3 gives the full variable domain: DSGVTQTPKHLITATGQRVTLRCSPRSGDLSVYWYQQSLDQGLQFLIQYYNGEERAKGNILERFSAQQFPDLHSELNLSSLELGDSALYFCASSVAAGGHSTDTQYFGPGTRLTVL.

This clone showed up just a few times. The chain recombines TRBV9 with TRBJ2-6; possibly TRBD1 for D (5 bases). CDR3 length: 15 residues. Germline lookup yields CDR1 SGDLS and CDR2 YYNGEE. The ends were cut back, 4 bases at V and 1 base at J, with 9 bases in the middle. The CDR3 spells CASSSAGSGANVLTF. The CDR3 coding sequence is TGTGCCAGCAGCTCGGCAGGGTCTGGGGCCAACGTCCTGACTTTC.

This chain links TRBV11-2 with TRBJ2-5; 8 bases line up with TRBD1. Trimming removed 2 bases from V and 5 bases from J; junction bases left unmatched: 10. This CDR3 has 16 residues. Germline loops: CDR1 SGHAT, CDR2 FQNNGV. Here the CDR3 DNA reads TGTGCCAGCAGCTTATCCGACAGGGGAAGGGTTGAGACCCAGTACTTC. Amino acid sequence: CASSLSDRGRVETQYF.

This clone showed up just a few times. Additional DNA sequences in this sample encode the identical CDR3. The rearrangement uses TRBV5-1 and TRBJ1-1; a possible D gene is TRBD1 (6 bases). Per the germline V gene, CDR1 is SGHRS and CDR2 is YFSETQ. The CDR3 runs 14 residues. V lost 0 bases and J 3 bases, leaving 9 bases between the germline ends. The CDR3 DNA sequence: TGCGCCAGCAGCTTGGTGGCAGGGGACACTGAAGCTTTCTTT. It is translated as CASSLVAGDTEAFF.

This rearrangement joins TRBV6-6 to TRBJ2-5; possibly TRBD2 for D (5 bases). The CDR3 covers 13 residues. CDR1 is MNHNY and CDR2 is SVGAGI in the germline V gene (reference sequence). The V gene lost 6 bases and the J gene lost 5 bases, with 13 bases spanning the gap. The CDR3 protein is CASRTGTPETQYF. Here the CDR3 DNA reads TGTGCCAGCAGGACGGGAACCCCGGAGACCCAGTACTTC.

The chain recombines TRBV25-1 with TRBJ2-1; no firm D call. Germline V gene sequence: CDR1 MGHDK, CDR2 SYGVNS. The CDR3 runs to 13 residues. V shed 6 bases and J shed 4 bases, with 10 bases lying between them. In nucleotides, the CDR3 is TGTGCCAGCAGAAAGTCGGGTTACAATGAGCAGTTCTTC. Protein product: CASRKSGYNEQFF.

This chain links TRBV9 with TRBJ1-1, with a weak D call TRBD1 (5 bases). This CDR3 comprises 16 residues. Germline V lookup: CDR1 SGDLS, CDR2 YYNGEE. With 6 bases removed from V and 0 bases from J, the gap between germline ends came to 18 bases. CDR3 in amino acids: CASMRVGGDLNTEAFF. Here the CDR3 DNA reads TGTGCCAGCATGCGGGTGGGGGGGGACTTGAACACTGAAGCTTTCTTT.

This chain uses TRBV18 with TRBJ2-1; 9 positions match TRBD2. There are 16 residues in the CDR3. V gave up 6 bases and J gave up 5 bases; unmatched junction bases: 11. CDR1 and CDR2 from the germline V gene are KGHSH and LQKENI. The CDR3 sequence: CASSPPLAGIDNEQFF. DNA for the CDR3: TGTGCCAGCTCGCCTCCCCTAGCGGGGATCGACAATGAGCAGTTCTTC.

This clone occurred a few times. The chain carries TRBV30 and TRBJ2-1, with D tentatively TRBD2 (7 bases). The length of the CDR3 is 15 residues. Germline V gene lookup returns CDR1 GTSNPN and CDR2 SVGIG (reference sequence). Between the trimmed V and J ends, which lost 1 base and 2 bases, there was a span of 12 bases. CDR3 region: CAWSARGGPYNEQFF. As DNA, the CDR3 is TGTGCCTGGAGTGCTAGGGGGGGACCCTACAATGAGCAGTTCTTC.

This clone has just a few counts. The chain couples TRBV5-4 to TRBJ2-1; weak D call: TRBD1 (6 bases). Germline loops: CDR1 SGHNT, CDR2 YYREEE (reference sequence). V shed 3 bases and J shed 7 bases, with 14 bases lying between them. CDR3 length: 14 amino acids. As DNA, the CDR3 is TGTGCCAGCAGCTCAGGGGCGATAGGGAATGAGCAGTTCTTC. Translating gives CASSSGAIGNEQFF.

This clone has only a few counts. The rearrangement uses TRBV4-2 and TRBJ2-2; 8 bases agree with TRBD2. Losses at the gene ends were 4 bases for V and 5 bases for J; bases not matched to a gene: 3. The CDR3 consists of 14 residues. From germline, CDR1 is LGHNA and CDR2 YNFKEQ. CDR3 residues: CASSLSGVTGELFF. Here the CDR3 DNA reads TGTGCCAGCAGCCTTAGCGGGGTTACCGGGGAGCTGTTTTTT.

This clone was observed a few times. This CDR3 is also generated by other DNA sequences in the sample. The chain combines TRBV5-1 with TRBJ1-3; D unresolved. V lost 0 bases and J 4 bases, leaving 8 bases between the germline ends. Germline V CDR1 and CDR2: SGHRS, YFSETQ. The CDR3 extends over 14 amino acids. The CDR3 bases are TGCGCCAGCAGCTTGGCCGGGGTAGGAAACACCATATATTTT. Translated, it gives CASSLAGVGNTIYF.